These 16 T cell receptor beta chains share one sample of origin, sequenced in a study of T cell changes during pregnancy in multiple sclerosis. This table comes from immunoSEQ multiplex PCR, and its TCRdb copy is limited to in-frame clones, with some not included. The sample contains tens of thousands of clones, roughly nine tenths of which appear only once. Source: CD4+ T cells from peripheral blood mononuclear cells, taken in the second trimester of pregnancy. The source is a female donor with multiple sclerosis, enrolled in a pregnancy study.

J is TRBJ2-5 and V is TRBV5-4; 7 bases map to TRBD2. J gave up 4 bases and V 0 bases, and 12 bases lay outside the gene matches. Germline V gene sequence: CDR1 SGHNT, CDR2 YYREEE (reference sequence). The CDR3 runs to 17 residues. This CDR3 is CASSLAGGVKLGETQYF. CDR3 nucleotides: TGTGCCAGCAGCTTGGCGGGGGGTGTAAAATTGGGAGAGACCCAGTACTTC.

The rearrangement joins TRBV14 to TRBJ1-5; D gene unclear. Trimming removed 1 base from V and 6 bases from J, with 13 bases in between. The CDR3 spans 15 residues. Germline values: CDR1 SGHDN, CDR2 FVKESK. The CDR3 sequence: CASSQAGSAGQPQHF. CDR3 DNA sequence: TGTGCCAGCAGCCAAGCGGGCTCTGCGGGTCAGCCCCAGCATTTT.

The J gene is TRBJ1-1, the V gene TRBV9; TRBD1 might be the D (5 bases). The CDR3 contains 15 residues. V dropped 0 bases and J dropped 4 bases, with 13 bases sitting between them. Germline V lookup: CDR1 SGDLS, CDR2 YYNGEE. The chain's CDR3 is CASSVVRGRVTEAFF. The CDR3 nucleotides are TGTGCCAGCAGCGTAGTTCGGGGGAGGGTCACTGAAGCTTTCTTT.

The chain employs TRBV5-1 and TRBJ2-7; no reliable D call. The germline CDR1 and CDR2 sequences are SGHRS and YFSETQ. V was cut by 4 bases and J by 4 bases, with 15 bases left in between. The CDR3 consists of 14 residues. Here the CDR3 reads CASSREATGYEQYF. The CDR3 DNA reads TGCGCCAGCAGCCGCGAAGCGACCGGGTACGAGCAGTACTTC.

The V and J genes are TRBV30 and TRBJ2-2; tentatively, D is TRBD1 (5 bases). The CDR3 runs to 14 residues. Between the trimmed V and J ends, which lost 2 bases and 4 bases, there was a span of 11 bases. CDR1 is GTSNPN, CDR2 SVGIG, per germline (reference sequence). CDR3 in amino acids: CAWSRQLGTGELFF. Here the CDR3 DNA reads TGTGCCTGGAGTAGACAGCTGGGCACCGGGGAGCTGTTTTTT.

CDR3 sequence: CASSLAGGAEAFF. CDR3 in DNA: TGCGCCAGCAGCTTGGCGGGGGGCGCTGAAGCTTTCTTT. The chain joins TRBV5-1 to TRBJ1-1; D might be TRBD1 (6 bases). CDR1 is SGHRS, CDR2 YFSETQ, per germline. The V end lost 0 bases, the J end lost 6 bases, and 9 bases lay between the germline ends. The CDR3 length is 13 residues.

The chain joins TRBV21-1 to TRBJ1-5; the table calls TRBD1, which could not be checked here. TRBV21-1 represents a pseudogene. The CDR3 is 17 residues long. The CDR3 spells CASSNPKTGDSNQPQHF. The CDR3 coding sequence is TGTGCCAGCAGCAACCCCAAAACAGGGGATAGCAATCAGCCCCAGCATTTT.

The chain combines TRBV11-1 with TRBJ1-5; D not resolved. CDR3 size: 13 residues. The germline CDR1 and CDR2 sequences are SGHAT and FQDESV (reference sequence). V gave up 3 bases and J gave up 3 bases, with 6 bases separating them. The CDR3 DNA sequence: TGTGCCAGCAGCTTGGGAGTCAATCAGCCCCAGCATTTT. Encoded protein: CASSLGVNQPQHF.

The V gene is TRBV19, the J gene TRBJ1-1, with 7 bases aligning to TRBD1. CDR3 length: 14 residues. Losses at the gene ends were 5 bases for V and 4 bases for J; bases not matched to a gene: 7. Germline loops: CDR1 LNHDA, CDR2 SQIVND (reference sequence). CDR3 region: CASSSYRGATEAFF. CDR3 bases: TGTGCCAGTAGTTCCTACAGGGGCGCCACTGAAGCTTTCTTT. The full variable domain, with the rest looked up from reference TRBV19 and TRBJ1-1, is DGGITQSPKYLFRKEGQNVTLSCEQNLNHDAMYWYRQDPGQGLRLIYYSQIVNDFQKGDIAEGYSVSREKKESFPLTVTSAQKNPTAFYLCASSSYRGATEAFFGQGTRLTVV.

J is TRBJ1-1 and V is TRBV5-4; 9 bases line up with TRBD1. There are 16 residues in the CDR3. Trimming at V came to 4 bases and at J to 6 bases, leaving 13 bases not matched to a gene. Germline CDR1 is SGHNT and CDR2 is YYREEE (reference sequence). The CDR3 sequence: CASSHIQGAGTPEAFF. CDR3 nucleotides: TGTGCCAGCAGCCACATACAGGGGGCGGGAACTCCTGAAGCTTTCTTT.

This CDR3 reads CASSPAPGPGAYEQYF. CDR3 in DNA: TGTGCCAGCAGCCCCGCCCCAGGGCCGGGCGCTTACGAGCAGTACTTC. The rearrangement uses TRBV7-2 and TRBJ2-7; D possibly corresponds to TRBD1 (5 bases). Trimming pared 5 bases from V and 4 bases from J, leaving 21 bases between. This CDR3 comprises 16 residues. Germline CDR1 and CDR2: SGHTA and FQGNSA. Full variable domain (missing parts from reference TRBV7-2 and TRBJ2-7): GAGVSQSPSNKVTEKGKDVELRCDPISGHTALYWYRQSLGQGLEFLIYFQGNSAPDKSGLPSDRFSAERTGGSVSTLTIQRTQQEDSAVYLCASSPAPGPGAYEQYFGPGTRLTVT.

The chain joins TRBV6-6 to TRBJ1-4; D is possibly TRBD1 (6 bases). V was shortened by 2 bases and J by 7 bases, with 11 bases between the two germline ends. This CDR3 comprises 14 residues. Germline lookup yields CDR1 MNHNY and CDR2 SVGAGI (reference sequence). The DNA of the CDR3 is TGTGCCAGCAGTTACGCGGACAGTTCTGAAAAACTGTTTTTT. Amino acid sequence: CASSYADSSEKLFF.

V gene TRBV7-8 combines with J gene TRBJ1-1; D gene ambiguous. CDR1 and CDR2 from the germline V gene are SGHVS and FQNEAQ. CDR3 length: 13 residues. V was clipped by 5 bases and J by 6 bases, with 13 bases between them. The CDR3 nucleotides are TGTGCCAGCAGCCGAGGCTTAGCGGCTGAAGCTTTCTTT. Translation gives CASSRGLAAEAFF.

CDR3: CATRLAGKRYNEQFF. The CDR3 region has the DNA TGTGCCACTAGACTAGCGGGAAAACGTTACAATGAGCAGTTCTTC. The V call is TRBV6-1, the J call TRBJ2-1; 11 nucleotides match TRBD2. CDR1 MNHNS and CDR2 SASEGT come from the germline V gene. The CDR3 consists of 15 residues. J lost 4 bases, V lost 10 bases, and 9 bases had no gene match.

The chain links TRBV6-1 to TRBJ2-7; D not certain. CDR1 MNHNS and CDR2 SASEGT come from the germline V gene. This CDR3 has 11 residues. V was cut by 8 bases and J by 4 bases, with 9 bases left in between. The CDR3 reads CASHKQYEQYF. CDR3 nucleotide sequence: TGTGCCAGCCATAAGCAATACGAGCAGTACTTC.

This rearrangement joins TRBV30 to TRBJ1-5, with a weak D call TRBD1 (6 bases). Germline CDR1 GTSNPN, CDR2 SVGIG (reference sequence). V gave up 2 bases and J gave up 4 bases, with 6 bases separating them. This CDR3 is 12 amino acids long. The CDR3 spells CAWSQGNQPQHF. The CDR3 DNA reads as TGTGCCTGGAGTCAGGGGAATCAGCCCCAGCATTTT.